The 17 T cell receptor beta chains given below trace back to one sample, sequenced in a study of persistence of HIV-infected CD4 T cells. Lysates of CMV-infected fibroblasts at roughly 10 ug/mL stimulated these cells. Memory cells lacking CD40L and CD69 with high CD45RO were sorted. No antigens are known for them. The immunoSEQ assay was version 4, run in survey mode. Data came from immunoSEQ multiplex PCR; TCRdb stores just in-frame clones and leaves some out. The data show around 28,000 clones, with roughly 80% seen just once and roughly 0.81% held by the top ten. The sequencing here drew on CD4+ T cells sorted from PBMCs after roughly 17-hour stimulation, taken from a patient who received antiretroviral therapy. The receptor source for this set is an adult woman with HIV who was CMV-seropositive.

This chain links TRBV19 with TRBJ1-2; possibly TRBD1 for D (5 bases). V dropped 2 bases and J dropped 2 bases, with 21 bases sitting between them. CDR1 is LNHDA and CDR2 is SQIVND in the germline V gene (reference sequence). CDR3 length: 18 residues. The CDR3: CASSILDQGWGTNYGYTF. DNA of the CDR3: TGTGCCAGTAGTATACTGGACCAGGGTTGGGGAACCAACTATGGCTACACCTTC.

V and J are TRBV6-1 and TRBJ1-4; D is perhaps TRBD1 (6 bases). The CDR3 sequence is 14 residues long. Germline assignment: CDR1 MNHNS and CDR2 SASEGT. The germline V and J ends were trimmed by 0 bases and 8 bases, with 10 bases remaining between them. CDR3 region: CASSEARGREKLFF. The CDR3, as DNA: TGTGCCAGCAGTGAAGCAAGGGGGAGAGAAAAACTGTTTTTT.

The rearrangement joins TRBV6-5 to TRBJ2-7; D call uncertain. Trimming cost V 6 bases and J 4 bases, with 13 bases left between them. This CDR3 contains 13 residues. Germline CDR1 is MNHEY and CDR2 is SVGAGI. CDR3 bases: TGTGCCAGCAGCCTACAGAGGTTATACGAGCAGTACTTC. Protein product: CASSLQRLYEQYF.

The chain employs TRBV30 and TRBJ1-2; D is uncertain. Germline V lookup: CDR1 GTSNPN, CDR2 SVGIG (reference sequence). The V and J ends lost 1 base and 7 bases respectively, with 4 bases between them. This CDR3 is 10 amino acids long. Here the CDR3 reads CAWSEGGYTF. The CDR3, as DNA: TGTGCCTGGAGTGAGGGTGGCTACACCTTC. The variable domain in full, with the rest retrieved from reference TRBV30 and TRBJ1-2, is SQTIHQWPATLVQPVGSPLSLECTVEGTSNPNLYWYRQAAGRGLQLLFYSVGIGQISSEVPQNLSASRPQDRQFILSSKKLLLSDSGFYLCAWSEGGYTFGSGTRLTVV.

The chain joins TRBV28 to TRBJ1-1; D unclear. V lost 3 bases, J lost 8 bases, and 22 bases lay in between. The CDR3 contains 16 residues. From germline, CDR1 is MDHEN and CDR2 SYDVKM. The CDR3: CASSFLTANNVREAFF. CDR3 DNA: TGTGCCAGCAGTTTCCTTACAGCAAACAACGTTCGGGAAGCTTTCTTT. The complete variable domain, with remaining parts taken from reference TRBV28 and TRBJ1-1, reads DVKVTQSSRYLVKRTGEKVFLECVQDMDHENMFWYRQDPGLGLRLIYFSYDVKMKEKGDIPEGYSVSREKKERFSLILESASTNQTSMYLCASSFLTANNVREAFFGQGTRLTVV.

The J gene is TRBJ1-5, the V gene TRBV30; D is unclear. From germline, CDR1 is GTSNPN and CDR2 SVGIG (reference sequence). Trimming stripped 2 bases from V and 0 bases from J, with 2 bases between. The CDR3 spans 12 residues. The CDR3 sequence is CAWSSSNQPQHF. CDR3 coding DNA: TGTGCCTGGAGTTCTAGCAATCAGCCCCAGCATTTT.

This sequence joins TRBV19 and TRBJ1-5, with TRBD1 matching 9 bases. Germline V lookup: CDR1 LNHDA, CDR2 SQIVND (reference sequence). Unmatched junction bases numbered 8, after V lost 6 bases and J lost 8 bases. This CDR3 has 14 residues. The CDR3 region has the DNA TGTGCCAGTAGGGGGACAGGGTATCAAAAGCCCCAGCATTTT. Its translation is CASRGTGYQKPQHF.

This chain joins TRBV29-1 and TRBJ2-6; D is perhaps TRBD2 (5 bases). The CDR3 totals 12 residues. CDR1 and CDR2 (germline): SQVTM, ANQGSEA. Here the CDR3 DNA reads TGCTCCGCGGGCTCTGGGGCCAACGTCCTGACTTTC. This codes for CSAGSGANVLTF.

CDR3 DNA sequence: TGTGCCTGGAAGGGGCAGGGTGAATCACCCCTCCACTTT. This sequence encodes CAWKGQGESPLHF. This chain links TRBV30 with TRBJ1-6, with D perhaps TRBD1 (5 bases). The CDR3 is 13 residues long. V was shortened by 4 bases and J by 10 bases, with 14 bases between the two germline ends. From germline, CDR1 is GTSNPN and CDR2 SVGIG (reference sequence). The full variable domain, with the rest looked up from reference TRBV30 and TRBJ1-6, is SQTIHQWPATLVQPVGSPLSLECTVEGTSNPNLYWYRQAAGRGLQLLFYSVGIGQISSEVPQNLSASRPQDRQFILSSKKLLLSDSGFYLCAWKGQGESPLHFGNGTRLTVT.

CDR3 region: CASSLVASGWVENIQYF. DNA for the CDR3: TGTGCCAGCAGCTTAGTAGCTAGCGGATGGGTCGAAAACATTCAGTACTTC. The chain couples TRBV11-2 to TRBJ2-4; TRBD2 aligns across 7 bases. Trimming at V came to 1 base and at J to 5 bases, leaving 11 bases not matched to a gene. This CDR3 has 17 amino acids. Germline V gives CDR1 SGHAT, CDR2 FQNNGV. Based on the CDR3 plus reference TRBV11-2 and TRBJ2-4, the full variable domain is EAGVAQSPRYKIIEKRQSVAFWCNPISGHATLYWYQQILGQGPKLLIQFQNNGVVDDSQLPKDRFSAERLKGVDSTLKIQPAKLEDSAVYLCASSLVASGWVENIQYFGAGTRLSVL.

A single count supports this clone. The CDR3 protein is CASSPVTENTEAFF. The CDR3, as DNA: TGTGCCAGCTCACCGGTGACAGAGAACACTGAAGCTTTCTTT. The chain joins TRBV18 to TRBJ1-1; D is perhaps TRBD1 (5 bases). Germline values: CDR1 KGHSH, CDR2 LQKENI. The CDR3 contains 14 residues. The V gene lost 3 bases and the J gene lost 1 base, with 9 bases spanning the gap.

The chain combines TRBV28 with TRBJ1-1; 7 bases align to TRBD1. Per germline, CDR1 MDHEN and CDR2 SYDVKM. The CDR3 has 14 residues. V gave up 7 bases and J gave up 0 bases; unmatched junction bases: 5. CDR3 bases: TGTGCCAGCATAACAGGGGTCATGAACACTGAAGCTTTCTTT. Protein product: CASITGVMNTEAFF. Complete variable domain (other parts from reference TRBV28 and TRBJ1-1): DVKVTQSSRYLVKRTGEKVFLECVQDMDHENMFWYRQDPGLGLRLIYFSYDVKMKEKGDIPEGYSVSREKKERFSLILESASTNQTSMYLCASITGVMNTEAFFGQGTRLTVV.

This clone was detected only once. J is TRBJ2-7 and V is TRBV25-1; TRBD1 is a possible D gene (6 bases). V was trimmed by 4 bases and J by 4 bases, leaving 11 bases between them. The germline CDR1 and CDR2 sequences are MGHDK and SYGVNS. This CDR3 has 13 residues. The CDR3 here is CASSVGGGYEQYF. The CDR3 nucleotides are TGTGCCAGCAGTGTTGGGGGCGGTTACGAGCAGTACTTC.

The CDR3 protein is CASGLENARVTDDLAISPQHF. In DNA, the CDR3 is TGTGCTAGTGGTTTGGAGAACGCCAGAGTAACCGATGATCTAGCAATCAGCCCCCAGCATTTT. The chain couples TRBV12-5 to TRBJ1-5; D is unclear. In germline, CDR1 is LGHNT, CDR2 FRNRAP. The CDR3 spans 21 residues. Trimming took 1 base from V and 10 from J, leaving 35 bases between them.

V gene TRBV27 combines with J gene TRBJ1-4; D may be TRBD1 (5 bases). V was trimmed by 6 bases and J by 5 bases, leaving 7 bases between them. The CDR3 contains 12 residues. Germline-derived CDR1 and CDR2 are MNHEY and SMNVEV (reference sequence). DNA for the CDR3: TGTGCCAGCAGGAGGGGAAATGAAAAACTGTTTTTT. As protein: CASRRGNEKLFF.

The chain employs TRBV28 and TRBJ2-7; the match to TRBD1 covers 7 bases. CDR1 is MDHEN and CDR2 is SYDVKM in the germline V gene. The V segment lost 5 bases and the J segment 5 bases; nucleotides outside the gene matches: 12. The CDR3 runs to 15 residues. In DNA form, the CDR3 reads TGTGCCAGCAGTCCAATCGGGACAGATTTCAACGAGCAGTACGTC. Its protein product is CASSPIGTDFNEQYV.

The chain links TRBV5-1 to TRBJ2-2; possibly TRBD1 or TRBD2 for D (5 bases each). This CDR3 contains 13 residues. V was cut by 4 bases and J by 4 bases, with 8 bases left in between. Germline V gene lookup returns CDR1 SGHRS and CDR2 YFSETQ. The CDR3 coding sequence is TGCGCCAGCAGCCGGGACGGCACCGGGGAGCTGTTTTTT. Translated: CASSRDGTGELFF.